The clone carrying this TCR beta chain was picked up many times. The source of the sample is a study of regulatory T cells in long-lasting Graves disease. In the study overall: Graves' patients with a new diagnosis had received antithyroid drugs under 3 months.

The time point here: newly diagnosed GD, antithyroid drugs for less than 3 months. Following extraction of RNA from PBMCs, that RNA was used to make the TCR library. All patients originated from an endocrinology department located in Xi'an, China. Arm-PCR with iRepertoire HTBI primers amplified the CDR3 regions for these TCR beta libraries. From the multiplex PCR reads, TCRdb called clonotypes with MiXCR, one entry per CDR3 protein. This table holds some 370,000 distinct CDR3 sequences, about 10% found once. The same sample was also studied in work on T cells in Graves' hyperthyroidism and ophthalmopathy. That investigation notes: Most thyroid-expanded clonotypes above 0.001 were also found in blood.

The sample consisted of peripheral blood mononuclear cells (PBMCs), taken at new diagnosis, from a patient treated with antithyroid drugs. This sequence originates from a woman younger than 35 with Graves disease.

Here the CDR3 DNA reads TGTGCCAGCCACGTCGGGTCCTACAATGAGCAGTTCTTC. This sequence encodes CASHVGSYNEQFF. The V and J genes are TRBV12-3 or TRBV12-4 and TRBJ2-1; no clear D gene. The ends were cut back, 8 bases at V and 1 base at J, with 9 bases in the middle. The CDR3 sequence is 13 residues long.